The 3 T cell receptor beta chains below all came from one sample that was sequenced in a study of OX40 agonist ivuxolimab in advanced cancers. Here immunoSEQ multiplex PCR was the method, and the copy in TCRdb shows in-frame clones only, minus some. The profile shows about 40,000 clones, about 85% of them singletons. This specimen consisted of CD4+ or CD8+ T cells sorted from blood, obtained in a trial of the OX40 agonist ivuxolimab. All receptors derive from an adult with an advanced solid tumor such as melanoma, head and neck, liver or kidney cancer.

The chain is built from TRBV27 and TRBJ2-3; 8 bases are a match to TRBD1. The V gene end was trimmed by 6 bases and the J gene end by 0 bases; junction bases not matched to a gene: 17. The CDR3 runs to 19 residues. Germline values: CDR1 MNHEY, CDR2 SMNVEV (reference sequence). This CDR3 is CASSPVGGQATISTDTQYF. The DNA of the CDR3 is TGTGCCAGCAGCCCCGTGGGGGGACAGGCCACAATCAGCACAGATACGCAGTATTTT.

The chain links TRBV27 to TRBJ2-7; TRBD2 matches 10 bases. V gave up 2 bases and J gave up 2 bases; unmatched junction bases: 6. CDR1 and CDR2 from the germline V gene are MNHEY and SMNVEV (reference sequence). The CDR3 length is 16 residues. The CDR3: CASSLNLAGAAYEQYF. The CDR3 nucleotides read TGTGCCAGCAGTTTAAATCTAGCGGGGGCCGCCTACGAGCAGTACTTC.

This chain uses TRBV9 with TRBJ1-2; D remains unclear. V lost 4 bases, J lost 1 base, and 11 bases lay in between. Germline V gene data show CDR1 as SGDLS and CDR2 as YYNGEE. This CDR3 has 14 amino acids. CDR3 DNA sequence: TGTGCCAGCAGCCCCGCCAAATTTAACTATGGCTACACCTTC. Amino acid sequence: CASSPAKFNYGYTF. The variable domain in full, with the rest retrieved from reference TRBV9 and TRBJ1-2, is DSGVTQTPKHLITATGQRVTLRCSPRSGDLSVYWYQQSLDQGLQFLIQYYNGEERAKGNILERFSAQQFPDLHSELNLSSLELGDSALYFCASSPAKFNYGYTFGSGTRLTVV.